What follows are 8 T cell receptor beta chains derived from one specimen sequenced in a study of Ad26.COV2.S vaccination and SARS-CoV-2 variants. This table comes from immunoSEQ multiplex PCR, and its TCRdb copy is limited to in-frame clones, with some not included. The sample consists of about 350,000 clones, about 86% of them appearing once. Indicated treatment: some 20 received Ad26.COV2.S at low or high dose, single or two shots; roughly five received placebo; per-sample allocation not given. Samples analyzed were those drawn on day 63 after the first vaccine or placebo injection. The sample was peripheral blood, taken in a trial of Ad26.COV2.S vaccine versus placebo. These receptors originate from a person aged 18 to 65 who received the Ad26.COV2.S COVID-19 vaccine or a placebo.

This clone was observed a few times. In the same sample, other DNA sequences code for this CDR3. V gene TRBV28 combines with J gene TRBJ1-1; D remains ambiguous. The germline V and J ends were trimmed by 5 bases and 2 bases, with 9 bases remaining between them. The CDR3 sequence is 13 residues long. Germline V CDR1 and CDR2: MDHEN, SYDVKM. For the CDR3, the DNA is TGTGCCAGCAGTCCTTCGAGCAACACTGAAGCTTTCTTT. Translated, it gives CASSPSSNTEAFF.

In its sample, this clone was seen once. V and J are TRBV24-1 and TRBJ2-1; D may be TRBD1 or TRBD2 (5 bases each). The V gene's germline CDR1 is KGHDR and CDR2 SFDVKD. Deletions cut 3 bases from V and 6 bases from J, with 8 bases between. The CDR3 runs 13 residues. This chain's CDR3 is CATSDPGTNEQFF. The DNA for the CDR3 is TGTGCCACCAGTGATCCAGGGACCAATGAGCAGTTCTTC.

J is TRBJ1-2 and V is TRBV4-3, with 7 nucleotides matching TRBD1. Germline lookup yields CDR1 LGHNA and CDR2 YSLEER. The ends lost 0 bases at V and 6 bases at J; junction bases unmatched: 13. The CDR3 is 17 residues long. CDR3 amino acids: CASSQDLSSTGFDGYTF. CDR3 bases: TGCGCCAGCAGCCAAGATCTATCCTCGACAGGGTTTGATGGCTACACCTTC.

The CDR3 DNA sequence: TGCGCCAGCAGCCAAGATCAGTACACTGAAGCTTTCTTT. It yields the protein CASSQDQYTEAFF. This rearrangement joins TRBV4-3 to TRBJ1-1; D remains unclear. Germline V gene lookup returns CDR1 LGHNA and CDR2 YSLEER. CDR3 length: 13 residues. Trimming took 0 bases from V and 3 from J, leaving 5 bases between them.

The V call is TRBV24-1, the J call TRBJ1-2; 7 nucleotides agree with TRBD1. CDR1 is KGHDR, CDR2 SFDVKD, per germline. V trimming: 1 base; J trimming: 8 bases; junction bases outside the gene matches: 9. This CDR3 contains 15 residues. As DNA, the CDR3 is TGTGCCACCAGTGATTTTCCTCCTGACAGGGACGGCTACACCTTC. Its translation: CATSDFPPDRDGYTF.

This sequence joins TRBV7-2 and TRBJ2-5; D ambiguous. The CDR3 contains 14 residues. CDR1 SGHTA and CDR2 FQGNSA come from the germline V gene. The V gene lost 1 base and the J gene lost 5 bases, with 11 bases spanning the gap. In nucleotides, the CDR3 is TGTGCCAGCAGCTTAGAACTGGTAACGGAGACCCAGTACTTC. Its translation is CASSLELVTETQYF. The full variable domain, in which reference TRBV7-2 and TRBJ2-5 provide the parts outside the CDR3, is GAGVSQSPSNKVTEKGKDVELRCDPISGHTALYWYRQSLGQGLEFLIYFQGNSAPDKSGLPSDRFSAERTGGSVSTLTIQRTQQEDSAVYLCASSLELVTETQYFGPGTRLLVL.

This clone was counted a few times. V and J are TRBV2 and TRBJ1-3; a possible D gene is TRBD1 (6 bases). Trimming stripped 6 bases from V and 0 bases from J, with 12 bases between. CDR3 length: 15 amino acids. CDR1 is SNHLY and CDR2 is FYNNEI in the germline V gene. CDR3 amino acids: CASREDRSSGNTIYF. The CDR3 coding sequence is TGTGCCAGCAGGGAGGACAGAAGCTCTGGAAACACCATATATTTT.

This clone appeared a few times. The chain couples TRBV30 to TRBJ2-2; D perhaps matches TRBD2 (5 bases). Germline CDR1 GTSNPN, CDR2 SVGIG (reference sequence). The CDR3 is 15 amino acids. The germline V and J ends were trimmed by 1 base and 6 bases, with 15 bases remaining between them. DNA for the CDR3: TGTGCCTGGAGTGGTGGGAGAACTGGAGCCGGGGAGCTGTTTTTT. It encodes CAWSGGRTGAGELFF.